These 4 T cell receptor beta chains share one sample of origin, sequenced in a study of CD8+ T cells in alopecia areata. Treatment reported: oral pan-JAK inhibitor, 5-10 mg twice daily. cDNA serving as the sequencing template came from extracted, reverse transcribed RNA. Generated by immunoSEQ multiplex PCR, the TCRdb table keeps only in-frame clones and is missing some. The sample has 150,000 to 200,000 clones, roughly 50% seen once. This specimen was CD4+ T cells sorted from blood, taken around week 55, from a patient treated with tofacitinib. The receptors were sampled from a human donor with alopecia areata.

The chain combines TRBV11-3 with TRBJ2-2; D ambiguous. The CDR3 is 15 amino acids. Trimming stripped 5 bases from V and 3 bases from J, with 13 bases between. Looked up from germline, CDR1 is SGHNT and CDR2 is YENEEA. The CDR3 DNA follows: TGTGCCAGCAGCCCTCGTTGGAGCCACACCGGGGAGCTGTTTTTT. It translates to CASSPRWSHTGELFF.

This clone has a handful of counts. The chain combines TRBV29-1 with TRBJ1-1; perhaps TRBD1 as D (5 bases). Germline-derived CDR1 and CDR2 are SQVTM and ANQGSEA. The V gene lost 5 bases and the J gene lost 4 bases, with 17 bases spanning the gap. This CDR3 is 14 amino acids long. The CDR3 DNA is TGCAGCGTTACCCTCCTGGCCGGGGGCACTGAAGCTTTCTTT. Translated, it gives CSVTLLAGGTEAFF.

This chain links TRBV29-1 with TRBJ2-1; TRBD2 agrees at 8 bases. Germline CDR1 SQVTM, CDR2 ANQGSEA. V lost 7 bases and J lost 5; bases outside the gene matches: 7. CDR3 length: 13 residues. The CDR3 spells CSAKGLANNEQFF. The DNA of the CDR3 is TGCAGCGCAAAAGGACTAGCCAACAATGAGCAGTTCTTC.

This chain's CDR3 is CAWSVRGGRYNSPLHF. The CDR3 region has the DNA TGTGCCTGGAGTGTACGGGGGGGCCGCTATAATTCACCCCTCCACTTT. The chain has TRBV30 and TRBJ1-6; the D gene is possibly TRBD1 (6 bases). The length of the CDR3 is 16 residues. CDR1 GTSNPN and CDR2 SVGIG come from the germline V gene (reference sequence). V lost 0 bases and J lost 3, with 12 bases in between.